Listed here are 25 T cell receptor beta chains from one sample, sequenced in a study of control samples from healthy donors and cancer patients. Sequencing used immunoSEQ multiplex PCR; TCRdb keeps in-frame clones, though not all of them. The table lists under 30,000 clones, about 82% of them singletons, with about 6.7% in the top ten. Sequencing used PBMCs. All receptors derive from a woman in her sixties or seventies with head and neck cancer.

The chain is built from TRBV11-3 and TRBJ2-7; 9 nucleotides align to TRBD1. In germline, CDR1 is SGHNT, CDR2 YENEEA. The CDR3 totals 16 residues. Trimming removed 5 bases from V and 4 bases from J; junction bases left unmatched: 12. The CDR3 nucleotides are TGTGCCAGCAGCACGGACGTCCGGACAGGGGATTACGAGCAGTACTTC. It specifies CASSTDVRTGDYEQYF.

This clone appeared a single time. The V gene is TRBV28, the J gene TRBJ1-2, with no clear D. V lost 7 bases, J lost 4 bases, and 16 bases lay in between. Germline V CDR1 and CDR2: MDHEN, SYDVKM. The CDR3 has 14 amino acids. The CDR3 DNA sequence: TGTGCCAGCAAACCGCGCCCATCTCCCTATGGCTACACCTTC. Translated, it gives CASKPRPSPYGYTF.

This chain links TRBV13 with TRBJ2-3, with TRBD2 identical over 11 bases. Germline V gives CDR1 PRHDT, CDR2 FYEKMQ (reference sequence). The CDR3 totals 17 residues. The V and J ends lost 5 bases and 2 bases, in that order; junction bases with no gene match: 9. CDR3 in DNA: TGTGCCAGCAGCCAGAATGGACTAGCGGGCTTCACAGATACGCAGTATTTT. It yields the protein CASSQNGLAGFTDTQYF.

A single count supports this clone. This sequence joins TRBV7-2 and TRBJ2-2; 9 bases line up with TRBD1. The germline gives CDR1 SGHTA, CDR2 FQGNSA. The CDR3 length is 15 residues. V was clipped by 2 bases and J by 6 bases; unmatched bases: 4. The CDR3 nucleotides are TGTGCCAGCAGCTTACTAGGACAGGGGTCCGGGGAGCTGTTTTTT. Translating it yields CASSLLGQGSGELFF.

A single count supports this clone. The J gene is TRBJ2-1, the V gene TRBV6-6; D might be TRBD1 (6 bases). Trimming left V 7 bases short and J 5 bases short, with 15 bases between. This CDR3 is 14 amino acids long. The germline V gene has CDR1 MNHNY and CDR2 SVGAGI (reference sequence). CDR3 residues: CASTPDSTDNEQFF. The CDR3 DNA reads TGTGCCAGCACCCCGGACAGTACGGACAATGAGCAGTTCTTC.

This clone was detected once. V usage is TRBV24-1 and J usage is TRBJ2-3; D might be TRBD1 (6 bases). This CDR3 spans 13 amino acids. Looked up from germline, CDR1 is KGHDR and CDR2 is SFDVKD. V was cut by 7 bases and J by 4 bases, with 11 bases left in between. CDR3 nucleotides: TGTGCCACCAGGGGGGCAGGGCCAGATACGCAGTATTTT. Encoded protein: CATRGAGPDTQYF.

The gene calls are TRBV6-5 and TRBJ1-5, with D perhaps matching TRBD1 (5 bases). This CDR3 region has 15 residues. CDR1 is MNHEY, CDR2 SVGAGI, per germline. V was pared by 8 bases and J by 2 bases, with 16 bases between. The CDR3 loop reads CASGRPGFGNQPQHF. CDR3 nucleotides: TGTGCCAGCGGGAGACCAGGGTTCGGCAATCAGCCCCAGCATTTT.

The CDR3 DNA sequence: TGCAGCGTTGGGAGGACGCATGGCTACACCTTC. Amino acids: CSVGRTHGYTF. The chain is built from TRBV29-1 and TRBJ1-2; D remains ambiguous. With 4 bases removed from V and 6 bases from J, the gap between germline ends came to 9 bases. This CDR3 spans 11 amino acids. Germline CDR1 and CDR2: SQVTM and ANQGSEA.

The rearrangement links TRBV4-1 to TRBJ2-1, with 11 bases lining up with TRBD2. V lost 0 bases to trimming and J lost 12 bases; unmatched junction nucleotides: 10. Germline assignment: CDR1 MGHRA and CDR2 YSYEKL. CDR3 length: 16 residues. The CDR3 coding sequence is TGCGCCAGCAGCCAAGAACCTAGCGGGGGGACAATGACGCAGTTCTTC. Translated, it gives CASSQEPSGGTMTQFF.

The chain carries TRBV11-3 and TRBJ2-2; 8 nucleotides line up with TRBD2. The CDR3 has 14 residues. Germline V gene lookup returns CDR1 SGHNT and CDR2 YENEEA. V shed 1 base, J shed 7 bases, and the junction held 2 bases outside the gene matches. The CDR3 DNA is TGTGCCAGCAGCTTAGTTCGGGAGGGCGGGGAGCTGTTTTTT. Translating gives CASSLVREGGELFF.

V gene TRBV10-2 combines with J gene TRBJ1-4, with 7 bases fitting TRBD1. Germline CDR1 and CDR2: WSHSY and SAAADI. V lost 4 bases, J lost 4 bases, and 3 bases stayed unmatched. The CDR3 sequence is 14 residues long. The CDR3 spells CASSAGQLNEKLFF. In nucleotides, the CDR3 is TGCGCCAGCAGTGCGGGACAGCTTAATGAAAAACTGTTTTTT.

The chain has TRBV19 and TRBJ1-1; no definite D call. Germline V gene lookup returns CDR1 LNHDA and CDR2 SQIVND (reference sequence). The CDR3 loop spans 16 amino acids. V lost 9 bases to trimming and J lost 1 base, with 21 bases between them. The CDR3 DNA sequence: TGTGCCAGAAGACGTGTTGGGTCAGCTGCGAACACTGAAGCTTTCTTT. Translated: CARRRVGSAANTEAFF.

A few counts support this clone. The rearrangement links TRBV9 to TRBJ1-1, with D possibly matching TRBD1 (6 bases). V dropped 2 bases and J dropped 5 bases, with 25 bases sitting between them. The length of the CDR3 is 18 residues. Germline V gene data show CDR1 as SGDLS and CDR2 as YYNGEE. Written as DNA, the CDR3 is TGTGCCAGCAGCGTTATTCCCCAAGGGGCAGGGGTGGGAACTGAAGCTTTCTTT. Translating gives CASSVIPQGAGVGTEAFF.

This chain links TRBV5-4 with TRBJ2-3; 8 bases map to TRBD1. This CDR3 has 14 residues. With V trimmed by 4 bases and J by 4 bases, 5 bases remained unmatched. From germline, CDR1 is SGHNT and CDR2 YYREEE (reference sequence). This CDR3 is CASSLGQGPDTQYF. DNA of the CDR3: TGTGCCAGCAGCCTTGGACAGGGTCCAGATACGCAGTATTTT. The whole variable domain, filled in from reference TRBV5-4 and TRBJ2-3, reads ETGVTQSPTHLIKTRGQQVTLRCSSQSGHNTVSWYQQALGQGPQFIFQYYREEENGRGNFPPRFSGLQFPNYSSELNVNALELDDSALYLCASSLGQGPDTQYFGPGTRLTVL.

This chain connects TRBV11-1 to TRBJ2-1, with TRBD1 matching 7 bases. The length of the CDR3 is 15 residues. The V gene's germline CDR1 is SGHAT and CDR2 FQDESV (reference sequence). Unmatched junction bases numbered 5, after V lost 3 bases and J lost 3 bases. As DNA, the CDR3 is TGTGCCAGCAGCTTTGACAGGGCGGGCTACAATGAGCAGTTCTTC. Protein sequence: CASSFDRAGYNEQFF. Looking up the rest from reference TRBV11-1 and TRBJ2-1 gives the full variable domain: EAEVAQSPRYKITEKSQAVAFWCDPISGHATLYWYRQILGQGPELLVQFQDESVVDDSQLPKDRFSAERLKGVDSTLKIQPAELGDSAMYLCASSFDRAGYNEQFFGPGTRLTVL.

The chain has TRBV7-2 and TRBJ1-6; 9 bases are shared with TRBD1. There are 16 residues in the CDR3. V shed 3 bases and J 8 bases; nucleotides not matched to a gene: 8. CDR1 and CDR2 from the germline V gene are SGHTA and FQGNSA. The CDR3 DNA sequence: TGTGCCAGCAGCTTGCCCACCGGGACAGGGTATTCACCCCTCCACTTT. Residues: CASSLPTGTGYSPLHF.

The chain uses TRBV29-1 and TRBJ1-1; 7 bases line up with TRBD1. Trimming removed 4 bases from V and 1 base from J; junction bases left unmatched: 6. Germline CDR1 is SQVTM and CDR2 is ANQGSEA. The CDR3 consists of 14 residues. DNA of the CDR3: TGCAGCGTTGTGGGAGGGACAGAGAACACTGAAGCTTTCTTT. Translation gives CSVVGGTENTEAFF.

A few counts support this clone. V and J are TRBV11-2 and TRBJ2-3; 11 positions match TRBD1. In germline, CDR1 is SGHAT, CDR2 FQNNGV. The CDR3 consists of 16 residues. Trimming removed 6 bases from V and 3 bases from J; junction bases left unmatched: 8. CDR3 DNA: TGTGCCAGCAGACTAGGACAGGGGGCGGTTACAGATACGCAGTATTTT. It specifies CASRLGQGAVTDTQYF. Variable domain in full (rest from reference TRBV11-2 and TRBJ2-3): EAGVAQSPRYKIIEKRQSVAFWCNPISGHATLYWYQQILGQGPKLLIQFQNNGVVDDSQLPKDRFSAERLKGVDSTLKIQPAKLEDSAVYLCASRLGQGAVTDTQYFGPGTRLTVL.

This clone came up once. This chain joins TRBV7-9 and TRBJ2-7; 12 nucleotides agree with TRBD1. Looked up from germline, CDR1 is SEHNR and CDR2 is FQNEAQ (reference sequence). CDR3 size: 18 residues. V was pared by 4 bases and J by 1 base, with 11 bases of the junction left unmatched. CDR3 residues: CASSSRGTGGKISYEQYF. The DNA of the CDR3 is TGTGCCAGCAGCTCACGAGGGACAGGGGGCAAAATTTCCTACGAGCAGTACTTC.

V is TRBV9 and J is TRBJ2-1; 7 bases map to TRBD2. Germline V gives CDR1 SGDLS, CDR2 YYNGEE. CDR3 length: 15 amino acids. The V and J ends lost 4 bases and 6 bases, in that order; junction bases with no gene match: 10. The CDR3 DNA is TGTGCCAGCAGCCCCGGGGGAGGGGAGGGCAATGAGCAGTTCTTC. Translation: CASSPGGGEGNEQFF.

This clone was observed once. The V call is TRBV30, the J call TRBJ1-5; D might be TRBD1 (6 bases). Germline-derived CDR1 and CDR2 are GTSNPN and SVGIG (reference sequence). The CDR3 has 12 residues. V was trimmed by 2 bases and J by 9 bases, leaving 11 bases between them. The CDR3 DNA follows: TGTGCCTGGAGTCTCTTACAGGGGCCCCAGCATTTT. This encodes CAWSLLQGPQHF. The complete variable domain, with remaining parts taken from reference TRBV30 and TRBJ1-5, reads SQTIHQWPATLVQPVGSPLSLECTVEGTSNPNLYWYRQAAGRGLQLLFYSVGIGQISSEVPQNLSASRPQDRQFILSSKKLLLSDSGFYLCAWSLLQGPQHFGDGTRLSIL.

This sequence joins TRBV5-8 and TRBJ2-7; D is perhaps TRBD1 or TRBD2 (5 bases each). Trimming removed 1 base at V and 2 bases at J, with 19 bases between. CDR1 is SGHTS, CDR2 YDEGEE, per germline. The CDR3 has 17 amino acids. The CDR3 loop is CASSLYLSWQGAYEQYF. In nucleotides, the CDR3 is TGTGCCAGCAGCTTGTATCTATCGTGGCAGGGAGCCTACGAGCAGTACTTC.

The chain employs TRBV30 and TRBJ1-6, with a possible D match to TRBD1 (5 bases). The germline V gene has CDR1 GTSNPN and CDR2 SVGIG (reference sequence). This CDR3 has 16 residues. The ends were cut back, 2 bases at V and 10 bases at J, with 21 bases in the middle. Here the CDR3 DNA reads TGTGCCTGGAGTAAAGCAGGGACTTTATTTTTGTCACCCCTCCACTTT. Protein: CAWSKAGTLFLSPLHF.

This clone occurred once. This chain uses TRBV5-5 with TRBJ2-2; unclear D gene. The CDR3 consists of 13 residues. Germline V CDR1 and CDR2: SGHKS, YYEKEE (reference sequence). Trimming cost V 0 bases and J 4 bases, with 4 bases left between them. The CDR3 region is CASSLAATGELFF. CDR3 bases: TGTGCCAGCAGCTTGGCGGCCACCGGGGAGCTGTTTTTT.

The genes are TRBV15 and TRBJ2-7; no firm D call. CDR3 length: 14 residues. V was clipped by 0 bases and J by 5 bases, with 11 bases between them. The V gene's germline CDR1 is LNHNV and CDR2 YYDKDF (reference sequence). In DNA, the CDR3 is TGTGCCACCAGCAGAGAACTCACATCGGACGAGCAGTACTTC. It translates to CATSRELTSDEQYF.